The rows below give T cell receptor beta chains drawn from one sample of a study of identical twins. TCRdb used MiXCR to reprocess the 5' RACE reads, holding one entry per CDR3 protein. The sample has fewer than 900,000 distinct CDR3 sequences; 15% to 20% are singletons. This sample also appeared in a second study, on T cells expressing NK-cell markers.

Sequences were obtained from PBMCs. Source of these receptors: a woman aged 18-30 years in good health. The CDR3 runs from the conserved cysteine through the conserved F or W. A D gene is named only where the DNA matches it firmly. Expanded clones get a size class; other rows say once, few or many, or leave the size out.

CDR3,DNA,J,V,D,size
CAWDVGNTEAFF,TGTGCCTGGGACGTCGGGAACACTGAAGCTTTCTTT,TRBJ1-1,TRBV30,NA,NA
CSVFIAGGSPLEQFF,TGCAGCGTTTTTATAGCGGGGGGGAGCCCCCTGGAGCAGTTCTTC,TRBJ2-1,TRBV29-1,TRBD2,NA
CASRIQGYEQYF,TGTGCCAGCAGAATACAGGGCTACGAGCAGTACTTC,TRBJ2-7,TRBV12-3/TRBV12-4,NA,NA
CASSATGGQPQHF,TGCGCCAGCAGCGCGACAGGGGGGCAGCCCCAGCATTTT,TRBJ1-5,TRBV5-1,TRBD1,NA
CSASRDRDGHGYTF,TGCAGTGCTAGCCGGGACCGAGACGGCCATGGCTACACCTTC,TRBJ1-2,TRBV20-1,NA,few
CASSRWDRGYEQYF,TGTGCCAGCAGCCGATGGGACAGAGGCTACGAGCAGTACTTC,TRBJ2-7,TRBV12-3/TRBV12-4,TRBD1,few
CASSLSGFHNEQYF,TGTGCCAGCTCACTTAGCGGGTTCCACAACGAGCAGTACTTC,TRBJ2-7,TRBV18,TRBD2,NA
CASSSGGILDWRQYF,TGTGCCAGCAGCTCTGGCGGGATTTTGGATTGGAGGCAGTACTTC,TRBJ2-7,TRBV7-8,NA,few
CASSLSARGEQYF,TGTGCCAGCAGCTTGTCAGCTCGGGGCGAGCAGTACTTC,TRBJ2-7,TRBV7-2,NA,once
CSASRRGIPTDTQYF,TGCAGTGCTAGCCGACGGGGGATCCCCACAGATACGCAGTATTTT,TRBJ2-3,TRBV20-1,NA,NA
CASSPAGGTEAFF,TGTGCCAGCTCACCGGCAGGGGGGACTGAAGCTTTCTTT,TRBJ1-1,TRBV18,TRBD1,NA
CSARLETISYNEQFF,TGCAGTGCCCGTCTGGAGACTATCTCCTACAATGAGCAGTTCTTC,TRBJ2-1,TRBV20-1,NA,NA
CASSRRTSGGLRTDTQYF,TGTGCCAGCAGCCGCCGGACTAGCGGGGGCCTTCGCACAGATACGCAGTATTTT,TRBJ2-3,TRBV11-2,TRBD2,NA
CASSLRAFSGNTIYF,TGTGCCAGCAGTTTACGAGCGTTCTCTGGAAACACCATATATTTT,TRBJ1-3,TRBV12-3/TRBV12-4,NA,many
CSARVSLAGTGELFF,TGCAGTGCTAGAGTATCCCTAGCTGGCACCGGGGAGCTGTTTTTT,TRBJ2-2,TRBV20-1,NA,few
CATSGGLAGGSYNEQFF,TGTGCCACCAGCGGGGGACTAGCGGGGGGCTCCTACAATGAGCAGTTCTTC,TRBJ2-1,TRBV15,TRBD2,few
CATSTPSTGESEFF,TGTGCCACCAGCACCCCTTCAACGGGAGAAAGTGAGTTCTTC,TRBJ2-1,TRBV15,NA,many
CSASSQGNQPQHF,TGCAGTGCTAGTTCGCAGGGCAATCAGCCCCAGCATTTT,TRBJ1-5,TRBV20-1,NA,NA
CACGIPLYNEQFF,TGTGCCTGTGGGATTCCTTTATACAATGAGCAGTTCTTC,TRBJ2-1,TRBV30,NA,NA
CASSFYRGKNNEQFF,TGCGCCAGCAGCTTTTACAGGGGAAAGAACAATGAGCAGTTCTTC,TRBJ2-1,TRBV5-1,TRBD1,NA
CASSQEVGPREQYF,TGCGCCAGCAGCCAAGAAGTTGGCCCGAGGGAGCAGTACTTC,TRBJ2-7,TRBV4-3,NA,NA
CASSSRDSTVF,TGTGCCAGCAGCTCTCGGGACTCCACGGTGTTT,TRBJ1-4,TRBV7-9,NA,few
CASSWGGGETQYF,TGTGCCAGCAGCTGGGGGGGAGGCGAGACCCAGTACTTC,TRBJ2-5,TRBV7-3,TRBD2,NA
CASSPNAGLNEKLFF,TGTGCCAGCTCACCCAACGCGGGCCTGAATGAAAAACTGTTTTTT,TRBJ1-4,TRBV18,NA,few
CSARGGGQGYNSPLHF,TGCAGTGCTAGAGGGGGGGGACAGGGGTATAATTCACCCCTCCACTTT,TRBJ1-6,TRBV20-1,TRBD1,few
CASRQREEAYF,TGTGCCAGCAGGCAACGGGAGGAAGCCTACTTT,TRBJ1-1,TRBV12-3/TRBV12-4,NA,NA
CASSQEERGSPLHF,TGTGCCAGCAGCCAAGAAGAGCGGGGGTCACCCCTCCACTTT,TRBJ1-6,TRBV4-2,NA,few
CASSPLVDNEQFF,TGCGCCAGCAGCCCCCTCGTGGACAATGAGCAGTTCTTC,TRBJ2-1,TRBV5-1,NA,few
CASSLEVGGSGNEQFF,TGCGCCAGCAGCTTGGAAGTGGGAGGCAGTGGGAATGAGCAGTTCTTC,TRBJ2-1,TRBV5-1,NA,few
CASAGDRGHEQYF,TGTGCCAGCGCAGGGGACAGGGGACACGAGCAGTACTTC,TRBJ2-7,TRBV2,TRBD1,NA
CASTGSDRLAGVVDEQFF,TGTGCCAGCACAGGAAGCGACAGACTAGCGGGAGTAGTGGATGAGCAGTTCTTC,TRBJ2-1,TRBV27,TRBD2,once
CSARDALLGFGEKLFF,TGCAGTGCTAGAGATGCTTTACTGGGGTTCGGTGAAAAACTGTTTTTT,TRBJ1-4,TRBV20-1,NA,few
CASSLLGSNSGANVLTF,TGCGCCAGCAGCCTCCTTGGCAGCAACTCTGGGGCCAACGTCCTGACTTTC,TRBJ2-6,TRBV4-3,NA,few
CASSSSVLAGTDTQYF,TGTGCCAGCAGCTCCTCTGTTCTGGCTGGCACAGATACGCAGTATTTT,TRBJ2-3,TRBV5-6,NA,NA
CASSVGVNYEQYF,TGTGCCAGCAGCGTAGGAGTCAACTACGAGCAGTACTTC,TRBJ2-7,TRBV9,NA,NA
CASSEIRQDTEAFF,TGTGCCAGCAGTGAAATTAGACAAGACACTGAAGCTTTCTTT,TRBJ1-1,TRBV25-1,NA,NA
CAGQDAITLPQYF,TGTGCCGGCCAGGATGCTATCACATTGCCGCAGTATTTT,TRBJ2-3,TRBV6-1,NA,NA
CASSPLVNTEAFF,TGTGCCAGCAGTCCCCTGGTGAACACTGAAGCTTTCTTT,TRBJ1-1,TRBV7-9,NA,few
CSAPNRGTGELFF,TGCAGTGCGCCAAACAGGGGAACCGGGGAGCTGTTTTTT,TRBJ2-2,TRBV20-1,TRBD1,NA
CAIRKALPTSGLDEQYF,TGTGCCATTCGCAAGGCCCTTCCGACTAGCGGGTTAGACGAGCAGTACTTC,TRBJ2-7,TRBV10-3,TRBD2,NA
CASSQDGRYEQYF,TGCGCCAGCAGCCAAGATGGCCGATACGAGCAGTACTTC,TRBJ2-7,TRBV4-3,NA,few
CSAPAESGGNIQYF,TGCAGTGCTCCGGCGGAAAGCGGGGGAAACATTCAGTACTTC,TRBJ2-4,TRBV20-1,TRBD2,NA
CACGGQGAYEQYF,TGTGCCTGCGGTGGGCAGGGGGCTTACGAGCAGTACTTC,TRBJ2-7,TRBV30,TRBD1,few
CSARDQSRWKEQYF,TGCAGTGCTAGAGATCAAAGTCGGTGGAAAGAGCAGTACTTC,TRBJ2-7,TRBV20-1,NA,NA
CASSLTAGVKEQFF,TGTGCCAGCAGCTTAACCGCGGGAGTAAAGGAGCAGTTCTTC,TRBJ2-1,TRBV11-2,TRBD2,few
CSASGPVPGVAGASYEQYF,TGCAGTGCTAGTGGTCCGGTCCCCGGTGTAGCGGGGGCCTCCTACGAGCAGTACTTC,TRBJ2-7,TRBV20-1,TRBD2,NA
CASHGGALTDTQYF,TGCGCCAGCCACGGGGGGGCTCTCACAGATACGCAGTATTTT,TRBJ2-3,TRBV5-1,TRBD2,few
CSVEWGDRSTDTQYF,TGCAGCGTTGAATGGGGGGACAGGTCCACAGATACGCAGTATTTT,TRBJ2-3,TRBV29-1,TRBD1,NA
CASSQESFLSEQYF,TGCGCCAGCAGCCAAGAATCGTTCCTGAGCGAGCAGTACTTC,TRBJ2-7,TRBV4-3,NA,NA
CSARDLGNTDTQYF,TGCAGTGCTAGAGATCTCGGAAACACAGATACGCAGTATTTT,TRBJ2-3,TRBV20-1,NA,few
CASSAEAFF,TGTGCCAGCAGCGCGGAAGCTTTCTTT,TRBJ1-1,TRBV7-3,NA,NA
CASSLARTSQYNEQFF,TGCGCCAGCAGCTTGGCCCGGACTAGCCAGTACAATGAGCAGTTCTTC,TRBJ2-1,TRBV5-1,TRBD2,few
CASSYRRDRVYEQYF,TGTGCCAGCAGTTACCGCCGGGACAGGGTCTACGAGCAGTACTTC,TRBJ2-7,TRBV6-5,TRBD1,NA
CASSLITSGTYNEQFF,TGTGCCAGCAGCTTGATAACTAGCGGGACCTACAATGAGCAGTTCTTC,TRBJ2-1,TRBV5-4,TRBD2,NA
CSGKYLGYGYTF,TGCAGCGGAAAGTACTTGGGCTATGGCTACACCTTC,TRBJ1-2,TRBV29-1,NA,few
CASSLGRSRANVLTF,TGTGCCAGCAGCCTAGGACGGTCCCGGGCCAACGTCCTGACTTTC,TRBJ2-6,TRBV7-9,NA,few
CASSFTGVGNQPQHF,TGTGCCAGCAGTTTTACGGGGGTGGGCAATCAGCCCCAGCATTTT,TRBJ1-5,TRBV12-3/TRBV12-4,NA,NA
CATTGTDEKLFF,TGTGCCACTACCGGGACAGATGAAAAACTGTTTTTT,TRBJ1-4,TRBV6-2/TRBV6-3,TRBD1,NA
CASSQESTEAFF,TGTGCCAGCAGCCAAGAGTCCACTGAAGCTTTCTTT,TRBJ1-1,TRBV3-1,NA,NA